These 12 T cell receptor beta chains were sequenced from one sample in a study of OX40 agonist ivuxolimab in advanced cancers. The protocol was immunoSEQ multiplex PCR, while the TCRdb copy is restricted to in-frame clones and leaves out a portion. The data contain approximately 86,000 clones, approximately 91% of them seen just once; the ten biggest clones take up 0.33%. The sample was CD4+ or CD8+ T cells sorted from blood, taken in a trial of the OX40 agonist ivuxolimab. These receptor sequences come from an adult with an advanced solid tumor such as melanoma, head and neck, liver or kidney cancer.

This chain's CDR3 is CASSPKLLGHLTGNTIYF. The CDR3 bases are TGTGCCAGCAGTCCCAAGCTACTGGGACACCTCACCGGAAACACCATATATTTT. The V gene is TRBV27, the J gene TRBJ1-3; possibly TRBD1 for D (6 bases). V was clipped by 5 bases and J by 4 bases, with 24 bases between them. The germline V gene has CDR1 MNHEY and CDR2 SMNVEV (reference sequence). The CDR3 covers 18 residues.

This clone showed up just once. The chain recombines TRBV5-4 with TRBJ1-2, with a tentative D call TRBD1 (6 bases). The V end lost 0 bases, the J end lost 5 bases, and 11 bases lay between the germline ends. This CDR3 has 14 residues. Germline values: CDR1 SGHNT, CDR2 YYREEE (reference sequence). CDR3 amino acids: CASSLAAGEYGYTF. The CDR3 DNA is TGTGCCAGCAGCTTGGCCGCAGGGGAGTATGGCTACACCTTC.

The genes are TRBV18 and TRBJ1-5; D not certain. The V gene's germline CDR1 is KGHSH and CDR2 LQKENI. The CDR3 is 14 amino acids. Trimming took 1 base from V and 5 from J, leaving 9 bases between them. The CDR3 protein is CASSPRAGDQPQHF. DNA for the CDR3: TGTGCCAGCTCACCACGTGCTGGGGATCAGCCCCAGCATTTT.

This chain joins TRBV28 and TRBJ2-2; TRBD1 matches 8 bases. There are 14 residues in the CDR3. Germline V gene data show CDR1 as MDHEN and CDR2 as SYDVKM. The V segment lost 6 bases and the J segment 1 base; nucleotides outside the gene matches: 1. CDR3 coding DNA: TGTGCCAGCAGCGGACAGGGGAACACCGGGGAGCTGTTTTTT. It encodes CASSGQGNTGELFF.

This clone was seen a handful of times. V is TRBV19 and J is TRBJ1-5; no clear D. Germline lookup yields CDR1 LNHDA and CDR2 SQIVND (reference sequence). V was pared by 3 bases and J by 7 bases, with 13 bases between. The CDR3 has 14 amino acids. CDR3 amino acids: CASSMMGGEQPQHF. As DNA, the CDR3 is TGTGCCAGTAGTATGATGGGTGGGGAACAGCCCCAGCATTTT.

This sequence joins TRBV6-5 and TRBJ2-5; 9 bases are shared with TRBD2. The germline V gene has CDR1 MNHEY and CDR2 SVGAGI. This CDR3 contains 16 residues. The ends lost 4 bases at V and 7 bases at J; junction bases unmatched: 13. CDR3 coding DNA: TGTGCCAGCAGTTTCTCCGGGACTAGCAGGTCCGGGACCCAGTACTTC. This translates into CASSFSGTSRSGTQYF.

The chain carries TRBV27 and TRBJ1-2, with a weak D call TRBD1 (5 bases). With 5 bases removed from V and 8 bases from J, the gap between germline ends came to 15 bases. There are 13 residues in the CDR3. Per the germline V gene, CDR1 is MNHEY and CDR2 is SMNVEV (reference sequence). Written as DNA, the CDR3 is TGTGCCAGCAGTACCAGGGACCTGAGGGGCTACACCTTC. Protein product: CASSTRDLRGYTF.

This chain links TRBV18 with TRBJ2-7; 9 bases agree with TRBD2. The length of the CDR3 is 15 residues. Germline V gene data show CDR1 as KGHSH and CDR2 as LQKENI. J gave up 4 bases and V 3 bases, and 7 bases lay outside the gene matches. DNA of the CDR3: TGTGCCAGCTCACCGCGGGAGGGCCAAGGGTACGAGCAGTACTTC. It is translated as CASSPREGQGYEQYF.

The chain combines TRBV4-3 with TRBJ1-4; 7 nucleotides match TRBD1. This CDR3 is built from 15 residues. The V and J ends lost 8 bases and 2 bases, in that order; junction bases with no gene match: 8. Germline loops: CDR1 LGHNA, CDR2 YSLEER. CDR3 nucleotides: TGCGCCAGCGGGACAGCGTTAGTGACTAATGAAAAACTGTTTTTT. The encoded protein is CASGTALVTNEKLFF.

The chain has TRBV9 and TRBJ2-5, with D unclear. This CDR3 comprises 12 residues. V lost 3 bases and J lost 3, with 6 bases in between. Germline loops: CDR1 SGDLS, CDR2 YYNGEE. CDR3 region: CASSGPEETQYF. CDR3 nucleotide sequence: TGTGCCAGCAGCGGGCCCGAAGAGACCCAGTACTTC.

This chain joins TRBV5-1 and TRBJ1-5; TRBD1 is a possible D gene (5 bases). Between the trimmed V and J ends, which lost 0 bases and 3 bases, there was a span of 10 bases. The germline V gene has CDR1 SGHRS and CDR2 YFSETQ. The CDR3 covers 15 residues. CDR3 sequence: CASSLVPGNNQPQHF. The DNA of the CDR3 is TGCGCCAGCAGCTTGGTCCCAGGGAACAATCAGCCCCAGCATTTT.

This sequence joins TRBV6-1 and TRBJ2-5; 8 nucleotides align to TRBD2. Germline loops: CDR1 MNHNS, CDR2 SASEGT. The CDR3 loop spans 15 amino acids. The ends lost 5 bases at V and 5 bases at J; junction bases unmatched: 10. The CDR3, as DNA: TGTGCCAGCAGTCCCCGTGGTAGCGGGGAGGAGACCCAGTACTTC. Its translation is CASSPRGSGEETQYF.